The clone carrying this T cell receptor beta chain was seen only once. CDR1 SNHLY and CDR2 FYNNEI come from the germline V gene. The CDR3 totals 13 residues. The junction had 2 bases not matched to a gene; V was cut back by 6 bases and J by 5 bases. TCRdb passed the RT-PCR reads through MiXCR, listing each CDR3 protein once. This sample carries hundreds of thousands of distinct CDR3 sequences, about a sixth of them seen once, and the ten largest clones take over 6%. This sample stems from a study of patients and donors after allogeneic stem cell transplantation. The chain carries TRBV2 and TRBJ2-2, with 8 bases fitting TRBD1. The TCR comes from a human donor who was either an allogeneic HSCT recipient or a stem cell or donor lymphocyte infusion donor (not recorded which). It is not recorded whose cells these are; they may come from a transplant donor. Sequenced input: blood, either unsorted or a sorted T cell fraction (not recorded which). The CDR3 DNA reads as TGTGCCAGCAGGGGGGACAGGACCGGGGAGCTGTTTTTT. Its translation: CASRGDRTGELFF.